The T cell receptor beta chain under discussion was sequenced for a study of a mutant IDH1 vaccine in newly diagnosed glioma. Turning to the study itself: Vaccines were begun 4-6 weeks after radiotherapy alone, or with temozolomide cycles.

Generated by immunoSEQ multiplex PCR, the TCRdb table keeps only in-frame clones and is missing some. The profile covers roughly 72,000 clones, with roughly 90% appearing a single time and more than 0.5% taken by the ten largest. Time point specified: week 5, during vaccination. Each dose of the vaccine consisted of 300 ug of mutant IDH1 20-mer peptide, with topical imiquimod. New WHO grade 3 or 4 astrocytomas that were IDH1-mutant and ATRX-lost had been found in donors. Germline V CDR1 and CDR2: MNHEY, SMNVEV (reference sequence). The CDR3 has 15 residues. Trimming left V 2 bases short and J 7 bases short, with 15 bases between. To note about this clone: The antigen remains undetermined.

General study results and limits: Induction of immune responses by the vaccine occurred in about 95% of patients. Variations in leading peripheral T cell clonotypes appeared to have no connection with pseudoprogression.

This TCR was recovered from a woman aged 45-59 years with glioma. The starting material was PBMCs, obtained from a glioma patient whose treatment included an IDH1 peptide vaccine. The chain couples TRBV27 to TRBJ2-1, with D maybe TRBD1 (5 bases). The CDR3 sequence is CASSLGNSPGNEQFF. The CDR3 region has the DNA TGTGCCAGCAGTTTAGGGAACAGCCCAGGGAATGAGCAGTTCTTC.